This T cell receptor beta chain was profiled in a study of T cell clonality in common variable immunodeficiency. Data came from immunoSEQ multiplex PCR; TCRdb stores just in-frame clones and leaves some out. The table lists tens of thousands of clones, with no singletons. This clone rates as medium-sized (0.01 to 0.1%). From the germline J gene comes the end of the CDR3, since the read stops 3 residues before it. Germline V gene sequence: CDR1 DFQATT, CDR2 SNEGSKA (reference sequence). Trimming stripped 3 bases from V and 2 bases from J, with 15 bases between. The CDR3 spans 15 residues. The material sequenced was peripheral blood mononuclear cells. The chain carries TRBV20-1 and TRBJ2-3; maybe TRBD2 (6 bases). The sequence came from a person aged 18-70 years in good health. CDR3 residues: CSASPPIAATDTQYF. The sequenced part of the CDR3 DNA is TGCAGTGCTAGCCCCCCTATAGCGGCCACAGATACG.